These 20 T cell receptor beta chains originate from one sample sequenced in a study of blood T cell repertoires in COVID-19. Sequenced by immunoSEQ multiplex PCR; TCRdb stores in-frame clones only, minus some. The data show over 150,000 clones, roughly 94% seen once. Sequencing was carried out using peripheral blood. The source is a man aged 25 to 40 with COVID-19, enrolled during active disease.

CDR3 DNA: TGCGCCAGCAGTCAAATAAGCGGGTCTATGGACTATGGCTACACCTTC. Amino acid sequence: CASSQISGSMDYGYTF. The genes are TRBV23-1 and TRBJ1-2; the D is unclear. TRBV23-1 carries the ORF label, with uncertain function. The CDR3 sequence is 16 residues long. Trimming shortened V by 2 bases and J by 3 bases, and 16 bases separated the two germline ends.

V usage is TRBV4-1 and J usage is TRBJ2-5; 7 bases match TRBD2. CDR1 MGHRA and CDR2 YSYEKL come from the germline V gene. V was pared by 1 base and J by 1 base, with 3 bases of the junction left unmatched. CDR3 length: 15 residues. The CDR3 bases are TGCGCCAGCAGCCAAGGGGGGGGTCTCCAAGAGACCCAGTACTTC. Its translation: CASSQGGGLQETQYF.

The chain joins TRBV19 to TRBJ2-1, with D perhaps TRBD2 (6 bases). CDR3 length: 16 amino acids. The V gene's germline CDR1 is LNHDA and CDR2 SQIVND (reference sequence). Trimming cost V 1 base and J 0 bases, with 10 bases left between them. The CDR3 region is CASSIVAGGSYNEQFF. The CDR3 coding sequence is TGTGCCAGTAGTATAGTAGCCGGGGGCTCCTACAATGAGCAGTTCTTC.

Here the CDR3 DNA reads TGTGCCAGCAGCACCTCGAGGGGGTCCCAAGAGACCCAGTACTTC. Translating it yields CASSTSRGSQETQYF. V is TRBV7-9 and J is TRBJ2-5; the D gene is possibly TRBD1 (6 bases). The V end was cut by 5 bases, the J end by 1 base, with 14 bases between. The germline gives CDR1 SEHNR, CDR2 FQNEAQ (reference sequence). This CDR3 contains 15 residues.

This chain connects TRBV27 to TRBJ2-7, with 8 bases fitting TRBD1. The V gene's germline CDR1 is MNHEY and CDR2 SMNVEV (reference sequence). The CDR3 loop spans 16 amino acids. V lost 5 bases and J lost 1; bases outside the gene matches: 10. Written as DNA, the CDR3 is TGTGCCAGCAGTCCCGACGGACAGGGCCGATCCTACGAGCAGTACTTC. The encoded protein is CASSPDGQGRSYEQYF.

Only one count was recorded for this clone. The chain is built from TRBV2 and TRBJ2-7; 12 nucleotides line up with TRBD2. The CDR3 extends over 16 amino acids. The V and J ends lost 2 bases and 10 bases, in that order; junction bases with no gene match: 12. Germline V gene lookup returns CDR1 SNHLY and CDR2 FYNNEI. CDR3 protein: CASSEMAPGLAGTQYF. The CDR3 DNA is TGTGCCAGCAGTGAAATGGCACCAGGACTAGCGGGGACTCAGTACTTC.

The chain couples TRBV9 to TRBJ2-3; D is perhaps TRBD1 (5 bases). Per the germline V gene, CDR1 is SGDLS and CDR2 is YYNGEE. The CDR3 is 17 amino acids. With 0 bases removed from V and 2 bases from J, the gap between germline ends came to 16 bases. The CDR3 spells CASSVGLDTEVTDTQYF. The DNA for the CDR3 is TGTGCCAGCAGCGTAGGATTGGACACGGAAGTCACAGATACGCAGTATTTT.

The rearrangement links TRBV6-5 to TRBJ2-2; a weak D match, TRBD1 (6 bases). V gave up 5 bases and J gave up 5 bases, with 9 bases separating them. Germline V gene sequence: CDR1 MNHEY, CDR2 SVGAGI. This CDR3 contains 13 residues. CDR3: CASSIQGTGELFF. For the CDR3, the DNA is TGTGCCAGCAGTATACAGGGTACCGGGGAGCTGTTTTTT.

This clone appeared a single time. The rearrangement uses TRBV6-5 and TRBJ1-2; 9 positions match TRBD1. The CDR3 is 13 residues long. The V gene's germline CDR1 is MNHEY and CDR2 SVGAGI. The V gene end was trimmed by 8 bases and the J gene end by 1 base; junction bases not matched to a gene: 2. The CDR3 DNA reads as TGTGCCAGCGGGACAGGGAATAACTATGGCTACACCTTC. It codes for CASGTGNNYGYTF.

Concerning this clone itself: An end of the junction differs from the germline gene, which may be a read error. The rearrangement uses TRBV7-9 and TRBJ1-3; perhaps TRBD1 as D (6 bases). The CDR3 runs 17 residues. Germline V lookup: CDR1 SEHNR, CDR2 FQNEAQ (reference sequence). The CDR3 DNA reads as TGTGCCAGCACCTTAATTTATCAGGGGAGCTCTGGAAACACCATATATTTT. Protein product: CASTLIYQGSSGNTIYF.

This chain joins TRBV5-4 and TRBJ2-1, with D maybe TRBD1 (5 bases). Germline V gene data show CDR1 as SGHNT and CDR2 as YYREEE (reference sequence). The CDR3 consists of 14 residues. V was shortened by 3 bases and J by 3 bases, with 10 bases between the two germline ends. This CDR3 is CASSSQGYYNEQFF. In nucleotides, the CDR3 is TGTGCCAGCAGCTCGCAGGGATACTACAATGAGCAGTTCTTC.

The chain has TRBV3-1 (or the pseudogene TRBV3-2) and TRBJ2-1, with D possibly matching TRBD1 (5 bases). Looked up from germline, CDR1 is LGHDT and CDR2 is YNNKEL (reference sequence). The CDR3 contains 18 residues. The V gene lost 4 bases and the J gene lost 9 bases, with 28 bases spanning the gap. The CDR3 nucleotides read TGTGCCAGCAGCCTAAACAGGTACCTCGGGCTAGAAACGATTGAGCAGTTCTTC. This encodes CASSLNRYLGLETIEQFF.

The chain recombines TRBV4-2 with TRBJ1-4; 8 bases map to TRBD1. The CDR3 runs 17 residues. The germline V gene has CDR1 LGHNA and CDR2 YNFKEQ. Losses at the gene ends were 0 bases for V and 5 bases for J; bases not matched to a gene: 8. The CDR3 nucleotides are TGTGCCAGCAGCCAAGATGAGGGGAGGACAGGGAATGAAAAACTGTTTTTT. Encoded protein: CASSQDEGRTGNEKLFF.

The chain links TRBV6-5 to TRBJ1-5; no clear D. Germline lookup yields CDR1 MNHEY and CDR2 SVGAGI. Trimming cost V 6 bases and J 0 bases, with 6 bases left between them. The CDR3 loop spans 13 amino acids. The CDR3 loop reads CASRQYSNQPQHF. In DNA, the CDR3 is TGTGCCAGCAGACAGTATAGCAATCAGCCCCAGCATTTT.

The chain carries TRBV19 and TRBJ1-3; 11 bases map to TRBD1. Germline-derived CDR1 and CDR2 are LNHDA and SQIVND (reference sequence). There are 19 residues in the CDR3. Trimming took 3 bases from V and 1 from J; bases not matched to a gene: 11. The CDR3 region is CASSIGGQGASRSGNTIYF. The CDR3 nucleotides read TGTGCCAGTAGTATCGGAGGACAGGGGGCATCTAGGTCTGGAAACACCATATATTTT.

This chain uses TRBV29-1 with TRBJ2-1; D is possibly TRBD1 (6 bases). V lost 7 bases to trimming and J lost 3 bases, with 16 bases between them. CDR1 and CDR2 (germline): SQVTM, ANQGSEA. The CDR3 has 14 amino acids. CDR3 region: CSAVQGNYYNEQFF. The DNA of the CDR3 is TGCAGCGCCGTACAGGGAAACTACTACAATGAGCAGTTCTTC.

For this clone: A read error may account for a junction end that differs from germline. The chain couples TRBV18 to TRBJ1-1; D uncertain. Germline-derived CDR1 and CDR2 are KGHSH and LQKENI. There are 13 residues in the CDR3. The CDR3 DNA reads TGTGCCAGCTACGGCGATTTAGCCACTGAAGCTCTCTTT. It yields the protein CASYGDLATEALF.

The chain joins TRBV10-1 to TRBJ2-3; no clear D gene. V lost 2 bases, J lost 6 bases, and 18 bases lay in between. The germline V gene has CDR1 WNHNN and CDR2 SYGVQD (reference sequence). The CDR3 has 16 residues. The CDR3 protein is CASSEQLAVNWDTQYF. The DNA of the CDR3 is TGCGCCAGCAGTGAGCAGTTGGCGGTGAATTGGGATACGCAGTATTTT.

The chain employs TRBV7-9 and TRBJ2-2, with 8 bases fitting TRBD1. This CDR3 spans 16 amino acids. Per the germline V gene, CDR1 is SEHNR and CDR2 is FQNEAQ (reference sequence). V dropped 5 bases and J dropped 2; count of bases not matched to a gene: 7. In nucleotides, the CDR3 is TGTGCCAGCAGCCCCCGGGACAGGCTAAACACCGGGGAGCTGTTTTTT. Translating gives CASSPRDRLNTGELFF. Full variable domain (outside the CDR3, taken from reference TRBV7-9 and TRBJ2-2): DTGVSQNPRHKITKRGQNVTFRCDPISEHNRLYWYRQTLGQGPEFLTYFQNEAQLEKSRLLSDRFSAERPKGSFSTLEIQRTEQGDSAMYLCASSPRDRLNTGELFFGEGSRLTVL.

This clone was seen just once. This chain joins TRBV7-9 and TRBJ1-1; 7 bases map to TRBD1. With V trimmed by 4 bases and J by 3 bases, 5 bases remained unmatched. The CDR3 runs 14 residues. Germline V gives CDR1 SEHNR, CDR2 FQNEAQ (reference sequence). CDR3 region: CASSSRQGYTEAFF. The CDR3 nucleotides read TGTGCCAGCAGCTCACGACAGGGTTACACTGAAGCTTTCTTT.